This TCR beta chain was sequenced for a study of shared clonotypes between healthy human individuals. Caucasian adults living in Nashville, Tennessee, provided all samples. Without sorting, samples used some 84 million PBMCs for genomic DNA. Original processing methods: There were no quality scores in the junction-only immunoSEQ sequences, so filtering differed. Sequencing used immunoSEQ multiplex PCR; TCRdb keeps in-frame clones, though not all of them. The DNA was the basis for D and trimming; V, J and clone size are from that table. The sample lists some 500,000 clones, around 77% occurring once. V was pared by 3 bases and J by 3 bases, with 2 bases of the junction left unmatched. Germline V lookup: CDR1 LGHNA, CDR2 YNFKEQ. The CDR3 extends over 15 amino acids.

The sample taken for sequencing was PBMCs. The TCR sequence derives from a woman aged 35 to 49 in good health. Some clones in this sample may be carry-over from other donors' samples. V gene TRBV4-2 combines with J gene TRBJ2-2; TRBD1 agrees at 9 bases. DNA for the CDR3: TGTGCCAGCAGCCAGGGACAGGGTGACACCGGGGAGCTGTTTTTT. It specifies CASSQGQGDTGELFF.